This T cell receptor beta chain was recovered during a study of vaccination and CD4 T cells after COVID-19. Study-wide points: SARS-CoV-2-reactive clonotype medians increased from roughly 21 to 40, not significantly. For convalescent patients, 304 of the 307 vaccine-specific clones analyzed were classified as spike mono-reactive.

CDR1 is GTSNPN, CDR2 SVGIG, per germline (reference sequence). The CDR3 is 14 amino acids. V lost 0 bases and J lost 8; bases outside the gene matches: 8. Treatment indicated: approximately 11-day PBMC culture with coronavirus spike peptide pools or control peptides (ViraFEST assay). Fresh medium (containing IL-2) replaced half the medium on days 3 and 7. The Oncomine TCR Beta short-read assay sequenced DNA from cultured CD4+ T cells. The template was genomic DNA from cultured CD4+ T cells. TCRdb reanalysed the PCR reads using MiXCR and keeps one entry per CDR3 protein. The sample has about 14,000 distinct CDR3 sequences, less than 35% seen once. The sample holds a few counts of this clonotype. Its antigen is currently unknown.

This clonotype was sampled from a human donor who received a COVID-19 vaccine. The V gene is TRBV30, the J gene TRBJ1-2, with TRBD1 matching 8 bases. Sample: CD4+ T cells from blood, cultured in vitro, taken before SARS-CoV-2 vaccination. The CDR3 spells CAWSVRAGGAGYTF. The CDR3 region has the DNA TGTGCCTGGAGTGTACGGGCAGGGGGCGCGGGCTACACCTTC.